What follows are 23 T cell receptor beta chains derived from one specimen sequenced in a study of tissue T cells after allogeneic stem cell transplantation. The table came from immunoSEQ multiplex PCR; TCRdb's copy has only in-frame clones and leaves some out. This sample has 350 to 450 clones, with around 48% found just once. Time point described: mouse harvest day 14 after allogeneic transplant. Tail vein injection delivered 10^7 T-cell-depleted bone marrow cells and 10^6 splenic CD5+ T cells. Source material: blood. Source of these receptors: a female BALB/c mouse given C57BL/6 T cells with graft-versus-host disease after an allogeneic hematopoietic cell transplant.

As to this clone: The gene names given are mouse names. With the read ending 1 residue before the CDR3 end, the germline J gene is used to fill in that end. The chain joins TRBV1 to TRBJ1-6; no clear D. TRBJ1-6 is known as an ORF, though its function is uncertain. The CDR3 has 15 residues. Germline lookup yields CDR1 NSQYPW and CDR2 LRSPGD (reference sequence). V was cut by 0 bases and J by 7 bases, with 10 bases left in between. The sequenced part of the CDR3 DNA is TGCACCTGCAGTGCAGATCCGGGGTTGAATTCGCCCCTCTAC. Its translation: CTCSADPGLNSPLY. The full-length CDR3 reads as CTCSADPGLNSPLYF.

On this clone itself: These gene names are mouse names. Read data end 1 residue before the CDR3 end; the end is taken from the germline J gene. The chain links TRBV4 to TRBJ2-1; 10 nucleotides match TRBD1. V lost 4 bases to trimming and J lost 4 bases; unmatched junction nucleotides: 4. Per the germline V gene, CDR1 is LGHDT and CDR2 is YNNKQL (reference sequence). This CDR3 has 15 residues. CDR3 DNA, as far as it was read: TGTGCCAGCAGCTCCCGGGGACAGGGGTATGCTGAGCAGTTC. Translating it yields CASSSRGQGYAEQF. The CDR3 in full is CASSSRGQGYAEQFF.

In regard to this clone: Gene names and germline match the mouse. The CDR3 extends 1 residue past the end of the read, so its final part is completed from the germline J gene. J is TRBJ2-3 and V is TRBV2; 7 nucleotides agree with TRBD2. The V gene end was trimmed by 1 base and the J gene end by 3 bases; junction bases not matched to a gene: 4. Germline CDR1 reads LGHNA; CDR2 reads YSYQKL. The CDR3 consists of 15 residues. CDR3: CASSQVWGRAETLYF. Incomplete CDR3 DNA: TGTGCCAGCAGCCAAGTCTGGGGGAGGGCAGAAACGCTGTAT.

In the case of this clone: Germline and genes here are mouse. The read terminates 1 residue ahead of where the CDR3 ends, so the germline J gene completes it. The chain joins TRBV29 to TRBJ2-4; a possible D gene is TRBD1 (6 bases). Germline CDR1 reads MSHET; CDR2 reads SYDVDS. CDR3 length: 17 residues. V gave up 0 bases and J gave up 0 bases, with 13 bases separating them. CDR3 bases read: TGTGCTAGCAGTTTATCCCGCCACAGGGAAAGTCAAAACACCTTGTAC. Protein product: CASSLSRHRESQNTLY. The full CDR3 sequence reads CASSLSRHRESQNTLYF.

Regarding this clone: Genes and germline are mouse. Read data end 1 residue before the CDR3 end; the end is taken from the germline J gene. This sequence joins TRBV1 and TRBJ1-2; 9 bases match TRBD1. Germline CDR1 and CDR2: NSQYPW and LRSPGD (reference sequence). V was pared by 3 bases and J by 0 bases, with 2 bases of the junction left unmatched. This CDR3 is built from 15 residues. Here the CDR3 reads CTCSARDRANSDYTF. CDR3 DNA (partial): TGCACCTGCAGTGCCCGGGACAGGGCAAACTCCGACTACACC.

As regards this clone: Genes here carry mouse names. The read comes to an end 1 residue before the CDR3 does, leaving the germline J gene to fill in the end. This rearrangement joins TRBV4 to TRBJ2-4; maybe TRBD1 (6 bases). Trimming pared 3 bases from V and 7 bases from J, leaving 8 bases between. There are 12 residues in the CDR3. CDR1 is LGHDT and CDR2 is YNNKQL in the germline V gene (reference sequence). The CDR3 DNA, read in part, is TGTGCCAGCAGCTATCAGGGGTACACCTTGTAC. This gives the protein CASSYQGYTLY. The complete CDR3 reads CASSYQGYTLYF.

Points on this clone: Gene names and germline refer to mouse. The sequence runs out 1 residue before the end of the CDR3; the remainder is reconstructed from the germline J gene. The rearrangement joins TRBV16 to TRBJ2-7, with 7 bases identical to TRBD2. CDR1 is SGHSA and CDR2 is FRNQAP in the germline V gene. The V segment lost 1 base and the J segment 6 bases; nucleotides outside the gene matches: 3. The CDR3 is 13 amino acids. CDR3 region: CASSLGGGFEQYF. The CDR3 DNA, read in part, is TGTGCAAGCAGCTTAGGGGGGGGGTTTGAACAGTAC.

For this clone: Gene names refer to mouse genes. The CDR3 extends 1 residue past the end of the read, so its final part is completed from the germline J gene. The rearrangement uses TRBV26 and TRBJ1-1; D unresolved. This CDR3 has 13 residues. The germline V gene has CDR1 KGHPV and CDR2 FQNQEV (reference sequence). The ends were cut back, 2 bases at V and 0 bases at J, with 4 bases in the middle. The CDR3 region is CASSLKANTEVFF. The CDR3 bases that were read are TGTGCCAGCAGTCTGAAAGCAAACACAGAAGTCTTC.

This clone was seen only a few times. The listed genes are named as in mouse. The CDR3 DNA, read in part, is TGTGCCAGCAGCTTAAGGGGGGCTGGAAATACGCTCTAT. Its protein product is CASSLRGAGNTLY. The entire CDR3 protein is CASSLRGAGNTLYF. The rearrangement links TRBV3 to TRBJ1-3; D is possibly TRBD1 (6 bases). The sequence runs out 1 residue before the end of the CDR3; the remainder is reconstructed from the germline J gene. Germline CDR1 SNHLY, CDR2 FYNGKV (reference sequence). The CDR3 extends over 14 amino acids. The ends were cut back, 2 bases at V and 2 bases at J, with 7 bases in the middle.

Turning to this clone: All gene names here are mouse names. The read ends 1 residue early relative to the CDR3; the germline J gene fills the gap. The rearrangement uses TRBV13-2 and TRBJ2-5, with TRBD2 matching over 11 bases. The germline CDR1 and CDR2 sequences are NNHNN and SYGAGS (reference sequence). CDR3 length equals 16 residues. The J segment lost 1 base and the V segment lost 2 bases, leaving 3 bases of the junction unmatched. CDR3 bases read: TGTGCCAGCGGTGAGCCGGGACTGGGGGACCAAGACACCCAGTAC. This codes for CASGEPGLGDQDTQY. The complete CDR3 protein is CASGEPGLGDQDTQYF.

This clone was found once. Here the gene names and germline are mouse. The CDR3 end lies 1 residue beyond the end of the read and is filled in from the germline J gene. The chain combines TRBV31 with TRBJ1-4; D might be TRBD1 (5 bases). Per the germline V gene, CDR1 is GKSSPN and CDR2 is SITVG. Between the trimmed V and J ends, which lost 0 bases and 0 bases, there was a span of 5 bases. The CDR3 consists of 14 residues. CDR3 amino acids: CAWSLQVSNERLFF. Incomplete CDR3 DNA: TGTGCCTGGAGTCTACAGGTTTCCAACGAAAGATTATTT.

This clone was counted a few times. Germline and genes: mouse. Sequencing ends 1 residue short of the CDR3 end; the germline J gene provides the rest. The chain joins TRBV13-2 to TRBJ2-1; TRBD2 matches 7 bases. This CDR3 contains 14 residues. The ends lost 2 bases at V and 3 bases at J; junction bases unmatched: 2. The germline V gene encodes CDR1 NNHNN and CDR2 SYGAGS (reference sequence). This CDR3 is CASGDRGGYAEQFF. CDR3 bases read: TGTGCCAGCGGTGACCGGGGGGGCTATGCTGAGCAGTTC.

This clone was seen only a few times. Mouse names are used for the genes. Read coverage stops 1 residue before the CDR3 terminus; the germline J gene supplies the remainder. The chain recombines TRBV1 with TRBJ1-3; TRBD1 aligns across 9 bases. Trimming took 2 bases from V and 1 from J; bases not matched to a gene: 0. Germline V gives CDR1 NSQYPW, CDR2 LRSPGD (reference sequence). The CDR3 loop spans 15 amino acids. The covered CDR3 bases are TGCACCTGCAGTGCAACAGGGGGCTCTGGAAATACGCTCTAT. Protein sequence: CTCSATGGSGNTLY. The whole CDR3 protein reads CTCSATGGSGNTLYF.

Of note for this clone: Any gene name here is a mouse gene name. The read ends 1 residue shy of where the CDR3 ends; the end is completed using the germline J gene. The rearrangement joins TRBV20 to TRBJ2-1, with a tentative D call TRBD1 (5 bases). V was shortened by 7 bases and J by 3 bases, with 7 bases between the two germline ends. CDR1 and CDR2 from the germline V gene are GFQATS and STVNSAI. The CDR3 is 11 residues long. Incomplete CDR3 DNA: TGTGGTGGGACATCCTATGCTGAGCAGTTC. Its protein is CGGTSYAEQF. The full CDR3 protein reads CGGTSYAEQFF.

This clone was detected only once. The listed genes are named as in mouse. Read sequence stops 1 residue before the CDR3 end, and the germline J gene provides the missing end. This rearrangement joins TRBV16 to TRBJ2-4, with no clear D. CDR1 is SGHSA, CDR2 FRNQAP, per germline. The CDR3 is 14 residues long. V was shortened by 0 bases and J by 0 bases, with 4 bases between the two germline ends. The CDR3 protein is CASSLEQSQNTLYF. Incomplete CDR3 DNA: TGTGCAAGCAGCTTAGAGCAAAGTCAAAACACCTTGTAC.

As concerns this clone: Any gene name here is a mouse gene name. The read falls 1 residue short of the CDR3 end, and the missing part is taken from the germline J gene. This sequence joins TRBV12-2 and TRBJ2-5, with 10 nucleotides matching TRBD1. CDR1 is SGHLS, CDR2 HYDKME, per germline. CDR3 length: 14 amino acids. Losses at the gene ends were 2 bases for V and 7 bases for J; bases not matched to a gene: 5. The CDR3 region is CASSPGQGLNTQYF. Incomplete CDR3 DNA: TGTGCCAGCTCTCCGGGACAGGGGCTGAACACCCAGTAC.

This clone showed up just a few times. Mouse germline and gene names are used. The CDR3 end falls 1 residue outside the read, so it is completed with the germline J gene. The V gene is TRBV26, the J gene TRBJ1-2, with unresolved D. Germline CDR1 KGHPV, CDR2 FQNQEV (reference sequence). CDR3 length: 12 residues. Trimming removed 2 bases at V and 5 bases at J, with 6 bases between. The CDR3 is CASSLEGSDYTF. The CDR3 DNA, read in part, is TGTGCCAGCAGTCTGGAGGGTTCCGACTACACC.

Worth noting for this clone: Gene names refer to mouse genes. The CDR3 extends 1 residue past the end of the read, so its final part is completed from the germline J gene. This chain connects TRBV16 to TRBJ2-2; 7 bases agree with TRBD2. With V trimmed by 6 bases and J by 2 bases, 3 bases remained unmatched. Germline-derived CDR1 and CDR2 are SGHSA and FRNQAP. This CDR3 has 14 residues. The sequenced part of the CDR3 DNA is TGTGCAAGCAGAGACTGGGAGAACACCGGGCAGCTCTAC. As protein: CASRDWENTGQLY. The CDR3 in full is CASRDWENTGQLYF.

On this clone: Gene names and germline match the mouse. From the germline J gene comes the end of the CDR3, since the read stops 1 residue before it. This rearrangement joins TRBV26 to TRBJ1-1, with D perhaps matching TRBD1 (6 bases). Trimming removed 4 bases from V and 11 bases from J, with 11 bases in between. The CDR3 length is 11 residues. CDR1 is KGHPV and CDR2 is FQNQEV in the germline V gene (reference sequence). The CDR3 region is CASSRGGLVFF. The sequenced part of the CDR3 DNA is TGTGCCAGCAGTCGAGGGGGGCTGGTCTTC.

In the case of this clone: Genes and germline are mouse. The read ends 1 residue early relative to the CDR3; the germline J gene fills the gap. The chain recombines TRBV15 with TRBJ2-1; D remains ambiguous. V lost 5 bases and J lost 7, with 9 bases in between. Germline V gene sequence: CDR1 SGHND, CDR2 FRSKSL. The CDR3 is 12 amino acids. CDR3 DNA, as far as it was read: TGTGCCAGCAGTACTGTCTTCGCTGAGCAGTTC. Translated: CASSTVFAEQF. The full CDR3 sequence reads CASSTVFAEQFF.

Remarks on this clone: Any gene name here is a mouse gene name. The chain's CDR3 is CASSLYRDRGAGQLYF. The sequenced CDR3 bases are TGTGCCAGCAGTCTGTACCGGGACAGGGGGGCCGGGCAGCTCTAC. The gene calls are TRBV26 and TRBJ2-2; 11 bases fit TRBD1. Read coverage stops 1 residue before the CDR3 terminus; the germline J gene supplies the remainder. Germline V gene lookup returns CDR1 KGHPV and CDR2 FQNQEV (reference sequence). With 1 base clipped from V and 6 bases from J, the junction kept 4 bases outside the gene matches. This CDR3 has 16 amino acids. The whole variable domain, filled in from reference TRBV26 and TRBJ2-2, reads NSKVIQTPRYLVKGQGQKAKMRCIPEKGHPVVFWYQQNKNNEFKFLINFQNQEVLQQIDMTEKRFSAECPSNSPCSLEIQSSEAGDSALYLCASSLYRDRGAGQLYFGEGSKLTVL.

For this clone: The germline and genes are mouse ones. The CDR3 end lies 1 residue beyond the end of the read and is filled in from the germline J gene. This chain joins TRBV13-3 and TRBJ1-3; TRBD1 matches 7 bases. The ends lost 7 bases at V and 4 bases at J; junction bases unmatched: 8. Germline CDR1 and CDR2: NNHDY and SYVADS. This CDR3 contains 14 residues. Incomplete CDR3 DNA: TGTGCCAGCGGCCTGACAGGGAGAGGAAATACGCTCTAT. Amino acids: CASGLTGRGNTLY. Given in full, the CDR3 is CASGLTGRGNTLYF.

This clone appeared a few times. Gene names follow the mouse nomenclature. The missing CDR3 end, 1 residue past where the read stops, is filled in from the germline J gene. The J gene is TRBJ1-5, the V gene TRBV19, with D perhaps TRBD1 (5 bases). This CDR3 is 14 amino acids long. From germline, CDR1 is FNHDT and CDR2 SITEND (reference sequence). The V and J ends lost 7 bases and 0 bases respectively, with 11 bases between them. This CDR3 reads CASCPGTNNQAPLF. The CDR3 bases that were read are TGTGCCAGCTGTCCCGGGACTAACAACCAGGCTCCGCTT.